This TCR beta chain was found in a study of blood T cell repertoires in COVID-19 (TCRdb year 2020). Study-level background: The collaborator samples originated in the United States, Italy and Spain and spanned the acute and convalescent phases of COVID-19. The samples were drawn from the first 160 participants of the ongoing ImmuneRACE study and from 950 to 1,500 subjects provided by 6 global collaborators. The repertoires were released in a freely available public database intended as a resource for research on the immune response to SARS-CoV-2. A de-identified subject ID, COVID-19 status, age in years and sex were almost always included in the sample metadata. Where available, HLA class I and class II types were obtained from metadata supplied by the sample provider rather than from assay-based typing. Deeply sampled blood TCRbeta repertoires from subjects exposed to, actively infected with, or recovered from COVID-19 were included in the dataset. The prospective study material was composed of cDNA or gDNA derived from T cells, B-cell-depleted T cells, or PBMCs.

V is shortened by 5 bases, J by 2 bases, and the region joining them spans 13 bases. Reading from cysteine to phenylalanine, the CDR3 counts 14 amino acids. Of all the DNA, just the CDR3 is kept, 42 bases in frame from base 1. The germline V gene gives CDR1 as SGHNT and CDR2 as YENEEA. On this clone itself: Its antigen is still unknown. Base-call qualities are not available, and no considerably larger clone is one nucleotide away.

Each collaborating institution followed its own protocols to collect whole blood in K2EDTA tubes. For TCRbeta analysis, collaborators shipped samples as frozen whole blood, isolated PBMCs, or DNA extracted from either of those sample types. Beyond this particular receptor, the publication reports: Clinical and demographic metadata were provided uncurated, with the amount varying by source and participant.

TCRbeta CDR3 regions were amplified from genomic DNA by means of the immunoSEQ Assay, a bias-controlled multiplex PCR. Under the source paper's analysis protocol: Within the assay, amplification of reference gene primers was used to estimate how many nucleated cells each sample contained. To quantify the absolute abundance of each unique TCRbeta CDR3 rearrangement, sequence reads were collapsed and filtered. For each sample, productive Simpson clonality was calculated by taking the square root of Simpson's diversity index across productive rearrangements. TCRdb carries this immuneACCESS record with in-frame sequences only. Its versions omit some clonotypes, under half of them owing to an unresolved V gene in the studies checked, with the rest unexplained. The V and J calls and clone size come from that table; D and trimming were worked out from the DNA. This sample lists about 140,000 clones; nearly 85% were detected once. 40% to 55% of the sample goes to the ten largest clones.

Specimen: peripheral blood. This sequence originates from a human donor in a cohort sampled during active COVID-19. Recombination linked TRBV11-3 to TRBJ2-7; the D gene is perhaps TRBD1, on 5 matching bases. The sequenced DNA is TGTGCCAGCAGCGCAAACAGGCAAACCTACGAGCAGTACTTC. This is translated as CASSANRQTYEQYF.